Below, one T cell receptor beta chain is given with its context. This entry comes from a study of PD-1 blockade in classical Hodgkin lymphoma. Following autologous stem cell transplantation, relapse occurred in every patient, and exposure to brentuximab vedotin varied. Sequencing was performed with immunoSEQ multiplex PCR; in TCRdb, only in-frame clones are kept and a portion is missing. Found here are about 25,000 clones, roughly 80% of them singletons; the top ten hold nearly 8%. Trimming took off 4 bases at V and 4 bases at J, with 13 bases between the two ends. The length of the CDR3 is 14 residues. The germline V gene has CDR1 MNHNS and CDR2 SASEGT.

The V gene is TRBV6-1, the J gene TRBJ1-1; D not resolved. The sample in question was peripheral blood mononuclear cells (PBMCs), obtained before the second cycle of nivolumab. This receptor was taken from a human donor with classical Hodgkin lymphoma. The CDR3 region is CASSVGVIFTEAFF. In DNA, the CDR3 is TGTGCCAGCAGTGTCGGTGTTATTTTCACTGAAGCTTTCTTT.